This T cell receptor beta chain was captured in a study of T cells after yellow fever vaccination. With respect to this clonotype: The antigen is not known.

Findings and caveats of the study: The CD4 and CD8 compartments had a small share of their clonotypes in common.

The germline V gene has CDR1 SEHNR and CDR2 FQNEAQ (reference sequence). V was trimmed by 5 bases and J by 10 bases, leaving 18 bases between them. CDR3 length: 14 amino acids. Production of TCR cDNA was by 5'RACE template switching, which also added a universal primer site and UMIs. In TCRdb, the 5' RACE reads were re-called with MiXCR into one record per CDR3 protein. The sample shows approximately 300,000 distinct CDR3 sequences, around 6.8% of them seen only once. The clonotype comes from a man younger than 35 who received the YFV17D yellow fever vaccine. Sequenced material: PBMCs, taken 45 days after the first yellow fever vaccination. The chain uses TRBV7-9 and TRBJ2-1, with D perhaps TRBD2 (7 bases). Written as DNA, the CDR3 is TGTGCCAGCAGCAGGGGGGGGCAGCCTCGGGAGCAGTTCTTC. It specifies CASSRGGQPREQFF.